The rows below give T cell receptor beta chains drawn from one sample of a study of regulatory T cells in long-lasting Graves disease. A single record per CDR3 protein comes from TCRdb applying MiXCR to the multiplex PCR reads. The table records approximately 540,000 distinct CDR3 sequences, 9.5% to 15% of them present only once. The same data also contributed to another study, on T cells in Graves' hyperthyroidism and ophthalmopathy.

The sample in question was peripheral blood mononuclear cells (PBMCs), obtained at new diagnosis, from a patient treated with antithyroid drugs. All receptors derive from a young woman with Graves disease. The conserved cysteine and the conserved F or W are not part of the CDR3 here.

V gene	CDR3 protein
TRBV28	ASGVSRAQETQY
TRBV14	ASSQDRQGWSTDTQY
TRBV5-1	ASSLARTAYQSTDTQY
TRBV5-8	ASSRRREGTGELF
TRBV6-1	ASSPIQGLQKAF
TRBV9	ASSDEGRARSAF
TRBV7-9	ASSLPRGPTYEQY
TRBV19	ASSIRLAGAETQY
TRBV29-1	SVEVFQGTNGYT
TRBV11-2	ASSKIPGTGGDEQY
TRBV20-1	SARDKGTQITDTQY
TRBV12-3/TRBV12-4	ASSLQSIIQPQH
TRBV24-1	ATSETGTGVQPQH
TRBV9	ASSVDGAGGGSYEQF
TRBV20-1	SAKTSGEQF
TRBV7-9	ASSFGGFTYGYT
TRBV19	ASSIGTGAVNTEAF
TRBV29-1	SVEGQGEEKLF